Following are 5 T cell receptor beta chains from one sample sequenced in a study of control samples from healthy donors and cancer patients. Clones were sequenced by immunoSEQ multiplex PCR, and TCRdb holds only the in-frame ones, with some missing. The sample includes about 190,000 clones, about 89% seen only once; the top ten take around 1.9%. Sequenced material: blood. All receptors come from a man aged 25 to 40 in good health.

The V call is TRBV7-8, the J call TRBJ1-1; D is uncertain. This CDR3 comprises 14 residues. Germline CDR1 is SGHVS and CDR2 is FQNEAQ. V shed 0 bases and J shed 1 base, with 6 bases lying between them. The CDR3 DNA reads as TGTGCCAGCAGCTTAGCGTTGAGGAACACTGAAGCTTTCTTT. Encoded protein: CASSLALRNTEAFF. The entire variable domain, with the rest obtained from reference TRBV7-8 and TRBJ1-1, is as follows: GAGVSQSPRYKVAKRGQDVALRCDPISGHVSLFWYQQALGQGPEFLTYFQNEAQLDKSGLPSDRFFAERPEGSVSTLKIQRTQQEDSAVYLCASSLALRNTEAFFGQGTRLTVV.

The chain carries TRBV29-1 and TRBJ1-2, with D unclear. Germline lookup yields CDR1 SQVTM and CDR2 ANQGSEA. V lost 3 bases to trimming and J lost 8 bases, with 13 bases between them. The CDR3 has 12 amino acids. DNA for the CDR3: TGCAGCGTTGAGCCGGCCGGGAACGGCTACACCTTC. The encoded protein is CSVEPAGNGYTF.

The CDR3 reads CASSLGQVNTEAFF. CDR3 bases: TGTGCCAGCAGCCTCGGACAGGTGAACACTGAAGCTTTCTTT. The rearrangement uses TRBV5-8 and TRBJ1-1; 7 nucleotides agree with TRBD1. V lost 4 bases and J lost 0; bases outside the gene matches: 3. This CDR3 contains 14 residues. Per the germline V gene, CDR1 is SGHTS and CDR2 is YDEGEE.

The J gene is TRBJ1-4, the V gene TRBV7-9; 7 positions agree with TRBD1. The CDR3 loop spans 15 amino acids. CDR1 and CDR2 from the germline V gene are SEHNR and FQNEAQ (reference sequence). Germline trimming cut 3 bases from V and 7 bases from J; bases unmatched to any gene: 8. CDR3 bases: TGTGCCAGCAGCTTGAGACAGGGTGGGCGTGAAAAACTGTTTTTT. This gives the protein CASSLRQGGREKLFF.

The CDR3 bases are TGTGCCAGCAGCAGGGGGACCGTACCCTACGAGCAGTACTTC. This translates into CASSRGTVPYEQYF. V gene TRBV3-1 (or the pseudogene TRBV3-2) combines with J gene TRBJ2-7; D perhaps matches TRBD1 (6 bases). The CDR3 spans 14 residues. Deletions cut 5 bases from V and 2 bases from J, with 13 bases between. Germline V lookup: CDR1 LGHDT, CDR2 YNNKEL (reference sequence).